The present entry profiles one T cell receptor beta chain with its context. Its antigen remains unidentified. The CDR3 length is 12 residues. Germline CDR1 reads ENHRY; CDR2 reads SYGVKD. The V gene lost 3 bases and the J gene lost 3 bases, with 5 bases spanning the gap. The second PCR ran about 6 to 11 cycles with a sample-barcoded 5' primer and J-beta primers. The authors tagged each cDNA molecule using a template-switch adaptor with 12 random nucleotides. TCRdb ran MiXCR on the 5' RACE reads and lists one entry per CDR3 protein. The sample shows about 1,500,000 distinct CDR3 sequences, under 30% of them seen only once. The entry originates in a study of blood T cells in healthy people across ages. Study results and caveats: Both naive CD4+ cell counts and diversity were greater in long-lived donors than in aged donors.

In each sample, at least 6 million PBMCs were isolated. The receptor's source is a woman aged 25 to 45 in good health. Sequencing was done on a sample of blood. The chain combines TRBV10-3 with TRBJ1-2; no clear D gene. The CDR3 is CAISDGDYGYTF. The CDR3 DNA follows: TGTGCCATCAGTGACGGTGACTATGGCTACACCTTC.